Given below is one T cell receptor (beta chain) in context. Its antigen is undetermined. The protocol was immunoSEQ multiplex PCR, while the TCRdb copy is restricted to in-frame clones and leaves out a portion. The profile covers 60,000 to 85,000 clones, with approximately 87% appearing a single time and around a fifth taken by the ten largest. The CDR3 contains 15 residues. V was trimmed by 3 bases and J by 0 bases, leaving 9 bases between them. Germline CDR1 reads MNHEY; CDR2 reads SMNVEV (reference sequence). This sample is drawn from a study of T cells in localized non-small cell lung cancer. Points from the study as a whole: A median of approximately 50 of the top 100 tumor clones appeared in adjacent lung, which was paired and uninvolved.

The receptor was isolated from a male donor at least 60 years old with stage III squamous cell lung carcinoma. V is TRBV27 and J is TRBJ2-1; D is uncertain. The sample here was peripheral blood, taken before any cancer treatment. DNA for the CDR3: TGTGCCAGCAGTTTGTACCTGAGCTCCTACAATGAGCAGTTCTTC. Its translation: CASSLYLSSYNEQFF.